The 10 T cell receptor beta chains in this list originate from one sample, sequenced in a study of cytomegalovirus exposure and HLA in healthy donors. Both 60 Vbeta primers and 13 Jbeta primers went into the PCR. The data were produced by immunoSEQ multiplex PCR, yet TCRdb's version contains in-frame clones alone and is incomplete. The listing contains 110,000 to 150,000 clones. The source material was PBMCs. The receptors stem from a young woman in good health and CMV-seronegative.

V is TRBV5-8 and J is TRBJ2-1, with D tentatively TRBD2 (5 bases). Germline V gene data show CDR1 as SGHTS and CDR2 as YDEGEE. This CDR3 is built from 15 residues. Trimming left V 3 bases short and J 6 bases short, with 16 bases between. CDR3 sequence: CASSSGLTEGNEQFF. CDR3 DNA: TGTGCCAGCAGCTCCGGACTCACCGAGGGCAATGAGCAGTTCTTC.

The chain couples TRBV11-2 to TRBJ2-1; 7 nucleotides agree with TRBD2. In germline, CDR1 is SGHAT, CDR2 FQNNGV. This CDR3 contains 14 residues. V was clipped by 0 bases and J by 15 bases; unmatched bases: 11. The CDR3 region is CASSLDALGGRVFF. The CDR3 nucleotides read TGTGCCAGCAGCTTAGACGCCCTGGGGGGGAGGGTGTTCTTC.

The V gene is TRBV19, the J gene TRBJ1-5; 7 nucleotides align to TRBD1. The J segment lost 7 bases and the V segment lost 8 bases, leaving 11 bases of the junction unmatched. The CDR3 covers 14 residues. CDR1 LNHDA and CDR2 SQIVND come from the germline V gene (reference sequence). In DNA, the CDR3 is TGTGCCAGTGAATCGGCAGGGGGACGGCAGCCCCAGCATTTT. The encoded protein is CASESAGGRQPQHF. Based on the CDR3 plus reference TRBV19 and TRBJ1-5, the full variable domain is DGGITQSPKYLFRKEGQNVTLSCEQNLNHDAMYWYRQDPGQGLRLIYYSQIVNDFQKGDIAEGYSVSREKKESFPLTVTSAQKNPTAFYLCASESAGGRQPQHFGDGTRLSIL.

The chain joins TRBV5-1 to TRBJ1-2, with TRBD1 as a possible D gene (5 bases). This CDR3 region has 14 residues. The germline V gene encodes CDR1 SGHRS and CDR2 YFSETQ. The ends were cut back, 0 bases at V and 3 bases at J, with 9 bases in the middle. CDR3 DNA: TGCGCCAGCAGCTTGGATGGGGGGGACTATGGCTACACCTTC. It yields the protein CASSLDGGDYGYTF.

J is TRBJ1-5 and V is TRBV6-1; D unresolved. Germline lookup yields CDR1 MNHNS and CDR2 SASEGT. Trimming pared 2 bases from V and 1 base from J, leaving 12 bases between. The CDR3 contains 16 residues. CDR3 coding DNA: TGTGCCAGCAGTGAAATTGGGAGAGGGAGCAATCAGCCCCAGCATTTT. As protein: CASSEIGRGSNQPQHF.

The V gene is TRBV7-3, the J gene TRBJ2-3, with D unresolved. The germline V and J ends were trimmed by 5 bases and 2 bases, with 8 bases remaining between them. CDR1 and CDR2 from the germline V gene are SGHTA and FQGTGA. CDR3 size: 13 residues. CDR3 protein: CASSPAITDTQYF. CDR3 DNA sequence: TGTGCCAGCAGCCCCGCTATCACAGATACGCAGTATTTT.

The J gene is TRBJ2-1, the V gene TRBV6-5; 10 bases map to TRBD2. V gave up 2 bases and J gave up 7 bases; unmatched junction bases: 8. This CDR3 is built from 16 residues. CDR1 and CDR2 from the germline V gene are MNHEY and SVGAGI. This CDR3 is CASSYEASGSMNEQFF. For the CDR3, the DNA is TGTGCCAGCAGTTACGAGGCTAGCGGGAGTATGAATGAGCAGTTCTTC.

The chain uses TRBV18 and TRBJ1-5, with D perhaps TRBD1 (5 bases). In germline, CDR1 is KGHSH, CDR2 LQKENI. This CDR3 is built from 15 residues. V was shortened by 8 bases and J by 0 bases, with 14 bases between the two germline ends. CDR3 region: CASRGGSGSNQPQHF. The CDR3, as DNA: TGTGCCAGCCGGGGGGGGTCGGGTAGCAATCAGCCCCAGCATTTT. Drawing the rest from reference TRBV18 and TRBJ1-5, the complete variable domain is NAGVMQNPRHLVRRRGQEARLRCSPMKGHSHVYWYRQLPEEGLKFMVYLQKENIIDESGMPKERFSAEFPKEGPSILRIQQVVRGDSAAYFCASRGGSGSNQPQHFGDGTRLSIL.

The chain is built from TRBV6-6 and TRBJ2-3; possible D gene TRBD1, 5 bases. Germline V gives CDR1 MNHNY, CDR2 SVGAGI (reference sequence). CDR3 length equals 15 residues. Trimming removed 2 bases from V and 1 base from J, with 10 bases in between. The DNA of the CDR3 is TGTGCCAGCAGTTACCAGGGTATTCGCACAGATACGCAGTATTTT. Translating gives CASSYQGIRTDTQYF.

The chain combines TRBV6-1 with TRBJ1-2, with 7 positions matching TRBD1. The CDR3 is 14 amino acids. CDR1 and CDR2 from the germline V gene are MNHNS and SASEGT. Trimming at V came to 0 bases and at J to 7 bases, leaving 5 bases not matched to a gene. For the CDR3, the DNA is TGTGCCAGCAGTGAAGCGCGGACAGGTGGTGGCTACACCTTC. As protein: CASSEARTGGGYTF.